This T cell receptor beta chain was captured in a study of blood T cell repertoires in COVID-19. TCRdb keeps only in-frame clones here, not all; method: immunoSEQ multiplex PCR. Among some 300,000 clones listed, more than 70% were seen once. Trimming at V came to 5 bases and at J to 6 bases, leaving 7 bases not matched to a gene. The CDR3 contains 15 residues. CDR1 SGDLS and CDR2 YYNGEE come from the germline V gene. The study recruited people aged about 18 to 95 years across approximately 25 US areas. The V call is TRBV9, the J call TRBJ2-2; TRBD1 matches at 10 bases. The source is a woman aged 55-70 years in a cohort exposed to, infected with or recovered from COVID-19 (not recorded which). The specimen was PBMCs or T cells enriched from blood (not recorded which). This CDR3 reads CASSRDRGLAGELFF. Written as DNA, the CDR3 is TGTGCCAGCAGTCGTGACAGGGGGCTCGCCGGGGAGCTGTTTTTT. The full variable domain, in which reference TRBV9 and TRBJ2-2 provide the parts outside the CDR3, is DSGVTQTPKHLITATGQRVTLRCSPRSGDLSVYWYQQSLDQGLQFLIQYYNGEERAKGNILERFSAQQFPDLHSELNLSSLELGDSALYFCASSRDRGLAGELFFGEGSRLTVL.